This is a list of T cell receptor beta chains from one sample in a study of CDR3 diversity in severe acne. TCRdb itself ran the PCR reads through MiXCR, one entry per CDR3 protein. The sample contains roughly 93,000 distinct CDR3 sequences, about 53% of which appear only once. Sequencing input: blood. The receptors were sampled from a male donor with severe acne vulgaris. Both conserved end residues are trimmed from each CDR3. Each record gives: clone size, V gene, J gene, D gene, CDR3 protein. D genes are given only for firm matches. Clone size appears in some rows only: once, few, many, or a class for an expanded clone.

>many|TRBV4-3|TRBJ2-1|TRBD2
VSSQIAGVNNEQF
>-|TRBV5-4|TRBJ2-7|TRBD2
ASSLGLGLAGGPGYEQY
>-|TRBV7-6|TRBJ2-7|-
ASSLLRNSYEQH
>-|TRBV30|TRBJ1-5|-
AWSDRVNQPQH
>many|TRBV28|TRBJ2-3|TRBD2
ASSSLAGRTDTQY
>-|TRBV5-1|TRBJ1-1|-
ASSLEGGMGSGEAF
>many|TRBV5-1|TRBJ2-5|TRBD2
ASSPTSGGQETQY
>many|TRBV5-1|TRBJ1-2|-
ASSLAGMAGYT
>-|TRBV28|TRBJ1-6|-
ASSLGQGSWSPLH
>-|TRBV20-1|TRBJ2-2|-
SARDRAGVPGELF
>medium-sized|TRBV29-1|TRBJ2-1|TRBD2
SVEGGTSRYNEQF
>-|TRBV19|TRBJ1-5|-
ASRETAVH
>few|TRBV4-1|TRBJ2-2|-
ASSQDPTYTGELF
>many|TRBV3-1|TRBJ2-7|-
ASSLRSGPKTYEQY
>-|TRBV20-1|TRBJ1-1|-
SAISQAGAEAF
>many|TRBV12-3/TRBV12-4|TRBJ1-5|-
ASSFERSNQPQH
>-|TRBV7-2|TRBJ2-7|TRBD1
ASSHPGQGHEQY
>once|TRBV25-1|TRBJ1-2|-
ASSSSDTYGYT
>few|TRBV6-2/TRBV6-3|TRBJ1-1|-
ASSWPGLNTEAF
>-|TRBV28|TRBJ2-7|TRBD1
ASSSGQGYEQY